This T cell receptor beta chain was identified during a study of OX40 agonist ivuxolimab in advanced cancers. Study details: The study reported partial responses in three patients: one hepatocellular carcinoma, two cutaneous melanoma.

Profiling relied on immunoSEQ multiplex PCR, and the TCRdb table lists in-frame clones only, not all of them. The repertoire includes almost 50,000 clones, about 85% of them detected once, and about 52% sits in the top ten. The CDR3 spans 14 residues. The germline V gene encodes CDR1 WNHNN and CDR2 SYGVQD (reference sequence). V was cut by 5 bases and J by 2 bases, with 13 bases left in between. The material sequenced was CD4+ or CD8+ T cells sorted from blood, taken in a trial of the OX40 agonist ivuxolimab. This rearrangement joins TRBV10-1 to TRBJ2-7; maybe TRBD1 (6 bases). This TCR was recovered from an adult with an advanced solid tumor such as melanoma, head and neck, liver or kidney cancer. In DNA, the CDR3 is TGCGCCAGCAGTTCCCCGGACAGTCCCTACGAGCAGTACTTC. Encoded protein: CASSSPDSPYEQYF.